The subject of this entry is one TCR beta chain. Patients of the Seattle cohort, enrolled during active infection, were followed longitudinally. Authors' methods: Reference gene primer amplification gave estimated nucleated cell counts. Clones were read by immunoSEQ multiplex PCR, and TCRdb kept only the in-frame ones, dropping some. V and J calls and clone size are those listed in that table; D and trimming were worked out from the DNA. In the table there are around 300,000 clones, approximately 88% of which are singletons. The data are from a study of blood T cell repertoires in COVID-19. Study-wide background: Samples of COVID-19 (acute and convalescent) were obtained from the United States, Italy and Spain. PBMCs, B-cell-depleted T cells, or T cells provided the cDNA or gDNA that made up the material.

CDR3 length equals 15 residues. Germline values: CDR1 SGHKS, CDR2 YYEKEE (reference sequence). V was clipped by 1 base and J by 1 base, with 11 bases between them. The sequenced material came from peripheral blood. This sequence joins TRBV5-5 and TRBJ1-1; perhaps TRBD1 as D (5 bases). The sequence was collected from a woman in her 30s with COVID-19, enrolled during active disease. The chain's CDR3 is CASSLRGVENTEAFF. CDR3 DNA: TGTGCCAGCAGCTTGCGGGGGGTAGAGAACACTGAAGCTTTCTTT.